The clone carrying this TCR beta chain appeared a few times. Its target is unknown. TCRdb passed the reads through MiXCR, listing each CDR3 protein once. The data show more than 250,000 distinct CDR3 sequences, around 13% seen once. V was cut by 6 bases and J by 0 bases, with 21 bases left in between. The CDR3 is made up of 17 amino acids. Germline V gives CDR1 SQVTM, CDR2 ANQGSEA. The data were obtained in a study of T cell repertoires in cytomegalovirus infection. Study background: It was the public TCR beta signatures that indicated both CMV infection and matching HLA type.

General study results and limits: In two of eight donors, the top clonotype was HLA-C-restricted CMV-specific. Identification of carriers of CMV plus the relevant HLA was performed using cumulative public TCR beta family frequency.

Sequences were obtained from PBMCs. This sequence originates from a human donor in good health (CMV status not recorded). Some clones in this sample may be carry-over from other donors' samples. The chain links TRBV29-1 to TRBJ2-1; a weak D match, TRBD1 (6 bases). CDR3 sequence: CSVGQISTTFSYNEQFF. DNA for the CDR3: TGCAGCGTCGGACAGATCTCCACCACTTTCTCCTACAATGAGCAGTTCTTC.